This entry features one TCR beta chain sequence. A read error may explain this, as a much larger clone is one base away. The conserved final phenylalanine or tryptophan is absent from the CDR3, which likely points to a read error. These data come from a study of molecular identifiers for immune sequencing clone quantification. The V gene lost 0 bases and the J gene lost 2 bases, with 12 bases spanning the gap. Germline V gene lookup returns CDR1 LGHNA and CDR2 YSLEER. The length of the CDR3 is 16 residues. Naive CD8 library inputs spanned about 17,000 to 1,100,000 sorted cells and 10%, 30% or 50% RNA. Previously described methods and listed TCR primers were used for bulk TCR libraries. TCRdb processed the PCR reads anew with MiXCR; each CDR3 protein has one entry. The sample includes just under 650,000 distinct CDR3 sequences, just under 20% seen only once; the top ten take 0.85%.

This TCR came from a human donor in good health. Some libraries in this study had Jurkat cell RNA spiked in. Sample: naive CD8+ T cells from blood, with Jurkat cell RNA spiked in. Sample subset: FACS-sorted CD8+CD4-CCR7+CD45RA+ naive T cells. The genes are TRBV4-3 and TRBJ2-3; weak D call: TRBD2 (6 bases). DNA of the CDR3: TGCGCCAGCAGCCAAGATTGGGACTCGGACACAGATACGCAGTATTAT. Its translation is CASSQDWDSDTDTQYY.